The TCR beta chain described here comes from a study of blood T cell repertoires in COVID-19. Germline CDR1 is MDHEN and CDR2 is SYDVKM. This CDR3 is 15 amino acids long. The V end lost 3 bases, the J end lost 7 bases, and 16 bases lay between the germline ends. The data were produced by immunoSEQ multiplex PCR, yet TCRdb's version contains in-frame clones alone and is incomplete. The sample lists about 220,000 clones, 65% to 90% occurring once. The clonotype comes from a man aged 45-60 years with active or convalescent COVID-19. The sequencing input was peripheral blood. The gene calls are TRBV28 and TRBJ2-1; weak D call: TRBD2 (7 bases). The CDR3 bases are TGTGCCAGCAGTTTGGGGGGGGCAGTAGGGAATGAGCAGTTCTTC. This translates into CASSLGGAVGNEQFF.